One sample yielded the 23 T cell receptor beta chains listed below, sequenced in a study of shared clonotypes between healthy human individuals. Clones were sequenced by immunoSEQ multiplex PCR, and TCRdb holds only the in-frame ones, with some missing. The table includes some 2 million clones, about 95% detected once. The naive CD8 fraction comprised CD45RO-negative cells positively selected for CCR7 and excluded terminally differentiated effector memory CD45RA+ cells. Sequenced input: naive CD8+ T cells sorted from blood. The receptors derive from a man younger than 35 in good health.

CDR3 amino acids: CATLSHRVRTDTQYF. The CDR3 nucleotides read TGTGCTACCCTATCACACAGGGTAAGAACAGATACGCAGTATTTT. The chain has TRBV28 and TRBJ2-3; a weak D match, TRBD1 (6 bases). The CDR3 has 15 residues. CDR1 and CDR2 from the germline V gene are MDHEN and SYDVKM.

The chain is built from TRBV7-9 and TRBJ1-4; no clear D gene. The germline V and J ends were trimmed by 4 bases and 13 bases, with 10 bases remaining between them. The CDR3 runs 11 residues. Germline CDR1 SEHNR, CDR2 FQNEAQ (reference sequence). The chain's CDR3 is CASSSGYGLFF. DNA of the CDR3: TGTGCCAGCAGCTCCGGGTACGGACTGTTTTTT.

CDR3: CASSVEGDYREQYF. CDR3 nucleotide sequence: TGTGCCAGCAGCGTAGAGGGGGACTACCGCGAGCAGTACTTC. The chain recombines TRBV9 with TRBJ2-7; possible D gene TRBD2, 7 bases. The CDR3 has 14 residues. The germline V gene encodes CDR1 SGDLS and CDR2 YYNGEE. V was pared by 0 bases and J by 6 bases, with 13 bases between.

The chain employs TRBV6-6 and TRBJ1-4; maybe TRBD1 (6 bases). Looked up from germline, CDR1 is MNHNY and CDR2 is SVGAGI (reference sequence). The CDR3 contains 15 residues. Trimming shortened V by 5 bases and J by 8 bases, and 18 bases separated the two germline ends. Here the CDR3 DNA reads TGTGCCAGCAGTGGGTACGACAGGATAAACGAAAAACTGTTTTTT. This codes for CASSGYDRINEKLFF.

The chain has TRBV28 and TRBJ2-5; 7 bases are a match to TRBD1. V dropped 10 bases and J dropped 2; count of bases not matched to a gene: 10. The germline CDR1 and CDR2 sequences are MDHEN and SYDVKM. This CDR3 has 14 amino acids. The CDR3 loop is CATEPGQLQETQYF. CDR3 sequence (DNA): TGTGCCACGGAACCGGGACAGTTACAAGAGACCCAGTACTTC.

The CDR3 coding sequence is TGTGCCAGCAGTTTCTCTACAGGGGAGCAGCACCTCGAGCAGTACTTC. As protein: CASSFSTGEQHLEQYF. This chain uses TRBV6-5 with TRBJ2-7, with 7 bases that match TRBD1. Looked up from germline, CDR1 is MNHEY and CDR2 is SVGAGI. V gave up 4 bases and J gave up 6 bases; unmatched junction bases: 15. The CDR3 is made up of 16 amino acids.

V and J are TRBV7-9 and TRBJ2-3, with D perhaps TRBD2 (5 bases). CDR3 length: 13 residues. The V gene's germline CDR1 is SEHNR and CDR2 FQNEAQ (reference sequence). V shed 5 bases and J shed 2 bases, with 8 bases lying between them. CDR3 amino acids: CASSPDFTDTQYF. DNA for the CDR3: TGTGCCAGCAGCCCGGACTTCACAGATACGCAGTATTTT.

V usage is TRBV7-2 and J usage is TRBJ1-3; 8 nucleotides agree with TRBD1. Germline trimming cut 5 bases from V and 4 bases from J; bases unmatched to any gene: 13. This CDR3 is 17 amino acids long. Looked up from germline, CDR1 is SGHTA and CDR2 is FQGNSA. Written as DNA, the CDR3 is TGTGCCAGCAGCGAACTTCCTCAGGGGGCAGAAGGAAACACCATATATTTT. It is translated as CASSELPQGAEGNTIYF.

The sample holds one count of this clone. CDR3: CASSSPRDRGPEQYF. The CDR3 coding sequence is TGTGCCAGCAGTTCCCCCCGGGACAGGGGGCCCGAGCAGTACTTC. The rearrangement joins TRBV28 to TRBJ2-7; TRBD1 matches at 12 bases. From germline, CDR1 is MDHEN and CDR2 SYDVKM. This CDR3 region has 15 residues. The trim removed 4 bases at V and 6 bases at J, leaving 7 bases unmatched.

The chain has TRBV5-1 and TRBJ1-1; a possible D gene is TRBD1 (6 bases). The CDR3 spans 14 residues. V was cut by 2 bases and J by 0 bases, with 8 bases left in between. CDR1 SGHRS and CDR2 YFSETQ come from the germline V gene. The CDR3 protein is CASSFRGMNTEAFF. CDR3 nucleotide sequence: TGCGCCAGCAGCTTCAGGGGAATGAACACTGAAGCTTTCTTT.

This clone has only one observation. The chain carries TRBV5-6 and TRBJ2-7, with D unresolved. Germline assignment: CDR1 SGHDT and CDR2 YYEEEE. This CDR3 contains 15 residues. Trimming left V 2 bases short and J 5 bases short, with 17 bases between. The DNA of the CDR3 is TGTGCCAGCAGCTTTCAGTTCCCATCTTGGGACGAGCAGTACTTC. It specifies CASSFQFPSWDEQYF.

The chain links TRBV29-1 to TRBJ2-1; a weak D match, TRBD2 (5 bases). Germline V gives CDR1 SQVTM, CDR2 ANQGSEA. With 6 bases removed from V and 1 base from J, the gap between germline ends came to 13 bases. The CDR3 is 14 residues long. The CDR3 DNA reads TGCAGCGTCGTCCCCCGGGAATCCTACAATGAGCAGTTCTTC. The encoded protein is CSVVPRESYNEQFF.

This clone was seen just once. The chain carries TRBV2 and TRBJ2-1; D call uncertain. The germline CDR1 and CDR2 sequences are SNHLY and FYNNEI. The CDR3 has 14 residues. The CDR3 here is CAIRAQSSYNEQFF. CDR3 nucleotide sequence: TGTGCGATAAGGGCCCAGAGCTCCTACAATGAGCAGTTCTTC.

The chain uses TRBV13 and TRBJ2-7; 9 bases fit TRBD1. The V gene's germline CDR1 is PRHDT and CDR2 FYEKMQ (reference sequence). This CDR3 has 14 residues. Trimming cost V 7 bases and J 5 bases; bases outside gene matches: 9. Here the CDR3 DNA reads TGTGCCAGCAAATTTGGGACAGGGTTAGACGAGCAGTACTTC. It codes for CASKFGTGLDEQYF.

The CDR3 reads CASSESQGRYNEQFF. Here the CDR3 DNA reads TGCGCCAGCAGTGAGTCCCAGGGCCGATACAATGAGCAGTTCTTC. The genes are TRBV10-2 and TRBJ2-1; D is perhaps TRBD1 (5 bases). Trimming removed 0 bases from V and 4 bases from J, with 10 bases in between. Germline CDR1 WSHSY, CDR2 SAAADI. The CDR3 sequence is 15 residues long.

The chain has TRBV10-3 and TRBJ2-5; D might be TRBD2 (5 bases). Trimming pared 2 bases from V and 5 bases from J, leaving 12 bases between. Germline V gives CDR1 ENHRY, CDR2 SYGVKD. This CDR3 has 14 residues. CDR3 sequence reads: CAISEPRRGETQYF. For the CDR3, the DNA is TGTGCCATCAGTGAGCCGAGACGCGGGGAGACCCAGTACTTC.

The CDR3 sequence: CASSLAGVGKRMNTEAFF. The CDR3 nucleotides are TGCGCCAGCAGCTTGGCCGGGGTGGGAAAACGCATGAACACTGAAGCTTTCTTT. The chain combines TRBV5-1 with TRBJ1-1; D unclear. The V end lost 0 bases, the J end lost 0 bases, and 18 bases lay between the germline ends. The germline V gene encodes CDR1 SGHRS and CDR2 YFSETQ. The CDR3 covers 18 residues.

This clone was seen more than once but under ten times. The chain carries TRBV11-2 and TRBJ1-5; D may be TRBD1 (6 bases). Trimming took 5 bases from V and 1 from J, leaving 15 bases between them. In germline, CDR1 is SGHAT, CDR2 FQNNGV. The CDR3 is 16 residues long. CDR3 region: CASSPGVRSSNQPQHF. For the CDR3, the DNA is TGTGCCAGCAGCCCAGGGGTACGGAGCAGCAATCAGCCCCAGCATTTT.

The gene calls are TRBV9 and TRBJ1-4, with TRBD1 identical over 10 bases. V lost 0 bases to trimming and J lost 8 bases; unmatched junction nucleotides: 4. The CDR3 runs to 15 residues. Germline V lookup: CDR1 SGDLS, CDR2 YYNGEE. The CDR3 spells CASSVEGTGEEKLFF. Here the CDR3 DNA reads TGTGCCAGCAGCGTAGAAGGGACAGGGGAAGAAAAACTGTTTTTT. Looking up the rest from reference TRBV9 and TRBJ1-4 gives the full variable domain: DSGVTQTPKHLITATGQRVTLRCSPRSGDLSVYWYQQSLDQGLQFLIQYYNGEERAKGNILERFSAQQFPDLHSELNLSSLELGDSALYFCASSVEGTGEEKLFFGSGTQLSVL.

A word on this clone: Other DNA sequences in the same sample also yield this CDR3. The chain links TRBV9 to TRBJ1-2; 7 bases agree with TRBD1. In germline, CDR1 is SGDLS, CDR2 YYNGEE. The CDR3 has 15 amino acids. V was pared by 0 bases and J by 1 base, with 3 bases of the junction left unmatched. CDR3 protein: CASSVGAGGNYGYTF. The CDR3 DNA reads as TGTGCCAGCAGCGTAGGGGCAGGGGGTAACTATGGCTACACCTTC.

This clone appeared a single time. CDR3 sequence (DNA): TGTGCCAGCAGTCAAAACCGGGACATAGCGTACGAGCAGTACTTC. Its protein product is CASSQNRDIAYEQYF. V is TRBV2 and J is TRBJ2-7; D may be TRBD1 (6 bases). This CDR3 comprises 15 residues. The V and J ends lost 5 bases and 4 bases respectively, with 18 bases between them. Germline CDR1 and CDR2: SNHLY and FYNNEI.

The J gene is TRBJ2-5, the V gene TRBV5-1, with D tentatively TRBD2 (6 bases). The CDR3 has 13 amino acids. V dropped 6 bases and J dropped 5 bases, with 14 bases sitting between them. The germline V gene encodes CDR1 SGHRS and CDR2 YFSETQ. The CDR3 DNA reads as TGCGCCAGCACCATCTCCGGGGGTGAGACCCAGTACTTC. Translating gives CASTISGGETQYF.

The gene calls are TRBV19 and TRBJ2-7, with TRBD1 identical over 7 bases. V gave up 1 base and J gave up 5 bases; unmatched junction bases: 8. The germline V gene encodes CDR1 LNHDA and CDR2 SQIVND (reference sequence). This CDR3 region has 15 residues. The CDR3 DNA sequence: TGTGCCAGTAGTATAGCTCCAGGGACAGTCAACGAGCAGTACTTC. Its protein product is CASSIAPGTVNEQYF. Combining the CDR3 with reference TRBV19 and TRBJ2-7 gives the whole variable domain DGGITQSPKYLFRKEGQNVTLSCEQNLNHDAMYWYRQDPGQGLRLIYYSQIVNDFQKGDIAEGYSVSREKKESFPLTVTSAQKNPTAFYLCASSIAPGTVNEQYFGPGTRLTVT.